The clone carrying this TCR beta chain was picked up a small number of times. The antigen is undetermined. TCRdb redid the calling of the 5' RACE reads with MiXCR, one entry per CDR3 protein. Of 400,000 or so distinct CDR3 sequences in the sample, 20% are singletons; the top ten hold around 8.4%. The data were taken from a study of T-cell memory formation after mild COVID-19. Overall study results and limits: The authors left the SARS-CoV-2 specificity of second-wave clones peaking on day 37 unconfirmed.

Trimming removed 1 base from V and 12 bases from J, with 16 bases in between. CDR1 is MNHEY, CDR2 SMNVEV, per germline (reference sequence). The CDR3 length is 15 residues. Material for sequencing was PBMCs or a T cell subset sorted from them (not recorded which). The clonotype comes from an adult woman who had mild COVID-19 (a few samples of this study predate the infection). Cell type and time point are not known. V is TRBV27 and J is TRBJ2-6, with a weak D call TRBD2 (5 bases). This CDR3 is CASSLLGPAGIVLTF. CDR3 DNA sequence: TGTGCCAGCAGTTTATTAGGCCCTGCGGGTATCGTCCTGACTTTC.